This T cell receptor (beta chain) was sequenced in a study of T cell repertoires in cytomegalovirus infection. The study, taken as a whole, reports: CMV-specific HLA-C-restricted TCR beta clonotypes dominated the ex vivo response.

This CDR3 spans 16 amino acids. The V gene lost 0 bases and the J gene lost 3 bases, with 12 bases spanning the gap. Germline V CDR1 and CDR2: MNHNY, SVGAGI (reference sequence). This clonotype has only a few counts. Its specificity is unknown. TCRdb processed the reads anew with MiXCR; each CDR3 protein has one entry. The table includes about 180,000 distinct CDR3 sequences, approximately 15% detected once. The chain is built from TRBV6-6 and TRBJ2-1; D possibly uses TRBD1 or TRBD2 (6 bases each). The clonotype was recovered from a human donor in good health (CMV status not recorded). Some clones in this sample may be carry-over from other donors' samples. Sequencing input: PBMCs. CDR3 amino acids: CASSYSIRGLYNEQFF. CDR3 bases: TGTGCCAGCAGTTACTCGATCCGGGGGCTCTACAATGAGCAGTTCTTC.